Listed here is a single T cell receptor (beta chain). Time point here: healthy volunteer bleed at 6 weeks. Researchers extracted total RNA from unfractionated whole blood. This sample was included in a study of human T cells and chemical hapten exposure. The CDR3 is 15 amino acids. Per germline, CDR1 SEHNR and CDR2 FQNEAQ (reference sequence). Trimming took off 1 base at V and 5 bases at J, with 12 bases between the two ends. MiXCR, run by TCRdb on the RACE reads, gives a single entry per CDR3 protein. The sample shows roughly 75,000 distinct CDR3 sequences, approximately 8.1% of them seen only once. This receptor was identified in a female donor in good health. Some clones in this sample may be carry-over from other donors' samples. The specimen was whole blood. This chain uses TRBV7-9 with TRBJ2-1; D not certain. The CDR3 here is CASSLGFGRNNEQFF. CDR3 nucleotides: TGTGCCAGCAGCTTAGGGTTCGGCAGAAACAATGAGCAGTTCTTC.